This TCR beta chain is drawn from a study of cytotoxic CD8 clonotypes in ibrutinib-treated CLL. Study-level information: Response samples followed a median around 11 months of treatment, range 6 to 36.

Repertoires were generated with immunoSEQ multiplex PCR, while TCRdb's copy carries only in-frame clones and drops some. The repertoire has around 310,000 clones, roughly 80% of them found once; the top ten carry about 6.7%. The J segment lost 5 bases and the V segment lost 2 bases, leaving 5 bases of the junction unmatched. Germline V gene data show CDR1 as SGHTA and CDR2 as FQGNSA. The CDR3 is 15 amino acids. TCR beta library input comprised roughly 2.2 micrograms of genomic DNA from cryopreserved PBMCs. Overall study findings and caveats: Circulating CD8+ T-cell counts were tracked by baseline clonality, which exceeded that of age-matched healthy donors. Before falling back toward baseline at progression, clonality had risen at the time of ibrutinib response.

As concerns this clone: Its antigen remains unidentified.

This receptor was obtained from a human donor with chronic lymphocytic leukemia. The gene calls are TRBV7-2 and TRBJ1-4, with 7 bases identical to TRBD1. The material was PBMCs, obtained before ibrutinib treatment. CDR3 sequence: CASSLNRDRNEKLFF. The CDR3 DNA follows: TGTGCCAGCAGCTTAAACAGGGACAGAAATGAAAAACTGTTTTTT. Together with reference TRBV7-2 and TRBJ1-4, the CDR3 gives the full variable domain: GAGVSQSPSNKVTEKGKDVELRCDPISGHTALYWYRQSLGQGLEFLIYFQGNSAPDKSGLPSDRFSAERTGGSVSTLTIQRTQQEDSAVYLCASSLNRDRNEKLFFGSGTQLSVL.